Reported below is one T cell receptor (beta chain). The CDR3 is 16 amino acids. The V gene lost 0 bases and the J gene lost 5 bases, with 13 bases spanning the gap. Germline values: CDR1 MNHEY, CDR2 SVGAGI. The source of the sample is a study of cytomegalovirus exposure and HLA in healthy donors. A multiplex PCR was run with 60 Vbeta primers and 13 Jbeta primers. Assay used: immunoSEQ multiplex PCR; TCRdb lists only in-frame clones, some missing. The sample consists of approximately 69,000 clones, 75% to 80% of them appearing once. This sequence originates from a young man in good health and CMV-seronegative. The chain combines TRBV6-5 with TRBJ2-2; D is possibly TRBD1 (5 bases). The sequenced material came from PBMCs. The CDR3 region is CASSYSIGAGTGELFF. For the CDR3, the DNA is TGTGCCAGCAGTTACTCGATAGGGGCAGGAACCGGGGAGCTGTTTTTT.